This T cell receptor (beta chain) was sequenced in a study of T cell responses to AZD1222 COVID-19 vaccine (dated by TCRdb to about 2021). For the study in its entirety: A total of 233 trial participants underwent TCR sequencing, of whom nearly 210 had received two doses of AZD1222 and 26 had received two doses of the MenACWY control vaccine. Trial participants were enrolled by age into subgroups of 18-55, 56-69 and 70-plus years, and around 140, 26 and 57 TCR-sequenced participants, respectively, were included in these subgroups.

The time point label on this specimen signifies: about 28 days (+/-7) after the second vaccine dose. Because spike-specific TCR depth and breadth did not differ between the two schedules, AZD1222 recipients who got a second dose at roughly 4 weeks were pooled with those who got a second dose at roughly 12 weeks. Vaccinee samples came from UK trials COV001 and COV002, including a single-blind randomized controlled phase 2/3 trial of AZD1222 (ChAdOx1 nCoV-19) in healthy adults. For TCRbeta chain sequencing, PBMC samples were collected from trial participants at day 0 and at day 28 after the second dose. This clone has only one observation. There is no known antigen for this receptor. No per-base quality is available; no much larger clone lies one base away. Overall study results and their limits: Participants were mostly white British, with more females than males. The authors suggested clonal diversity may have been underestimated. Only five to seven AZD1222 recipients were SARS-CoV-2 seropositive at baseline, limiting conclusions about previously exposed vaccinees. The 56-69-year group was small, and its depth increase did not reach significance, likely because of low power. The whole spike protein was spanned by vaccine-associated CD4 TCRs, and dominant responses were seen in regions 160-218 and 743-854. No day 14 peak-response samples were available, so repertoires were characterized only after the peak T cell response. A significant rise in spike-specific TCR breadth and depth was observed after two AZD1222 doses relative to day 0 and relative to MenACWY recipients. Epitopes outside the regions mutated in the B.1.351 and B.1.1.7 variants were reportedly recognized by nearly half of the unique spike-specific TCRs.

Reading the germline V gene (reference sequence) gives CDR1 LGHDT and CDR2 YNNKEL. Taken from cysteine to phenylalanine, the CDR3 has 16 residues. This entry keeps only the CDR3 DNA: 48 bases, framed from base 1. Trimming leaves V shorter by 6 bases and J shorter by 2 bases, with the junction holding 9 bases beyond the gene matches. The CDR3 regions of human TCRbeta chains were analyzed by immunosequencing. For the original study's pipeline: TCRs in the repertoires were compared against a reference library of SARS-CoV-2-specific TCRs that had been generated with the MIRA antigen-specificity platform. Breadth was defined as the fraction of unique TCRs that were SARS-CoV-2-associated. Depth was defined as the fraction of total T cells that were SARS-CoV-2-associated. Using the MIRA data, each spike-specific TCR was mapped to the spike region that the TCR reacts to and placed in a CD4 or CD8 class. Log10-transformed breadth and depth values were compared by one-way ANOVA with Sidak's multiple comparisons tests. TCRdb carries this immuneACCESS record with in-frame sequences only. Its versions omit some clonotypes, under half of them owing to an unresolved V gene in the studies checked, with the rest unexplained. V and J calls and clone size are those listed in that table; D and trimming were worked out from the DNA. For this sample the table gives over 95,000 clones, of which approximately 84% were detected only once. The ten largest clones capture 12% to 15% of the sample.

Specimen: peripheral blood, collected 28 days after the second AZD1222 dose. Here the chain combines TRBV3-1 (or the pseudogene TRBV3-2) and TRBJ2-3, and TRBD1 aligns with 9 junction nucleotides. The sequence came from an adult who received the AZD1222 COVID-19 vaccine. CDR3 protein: CASSPGTGRITDTQYF. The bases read TGTGCCAGCAGTCCCGGGACAGGGCGAATCACAGATACGCAGTATTTT.